A selection of T cell receptor beta chains follows, all from one sample in a study of T cells in Graves' hyperthyroidism and ophthalmopathy. One entry per CDR3 protein results from TCRdb running MiXCR on the multiplex PCR reads. This sample yields roughly 580,000 distinct CDR3 sequences, of which about 15% are seen a single time; 5% to 7% belongs to the top ten. The specimen was blood. The receptors here all came from a woman aged 25 to 45 with Graves' hyperthyroidism that later progressed to Graves' ophthalmopathy. CDR3s include the opening cysteine and the closing phenylalanine or tryptophan. The D gene is left open where the match is weak. Not all rows give a size; the values are once, few, many and, for expanded clones, a class.

DNA: TGTGCCACGTCGACTACATTCGGCACTGAAGCTTTCTTT
CDR3: CATSTTFGTEAFF
size: NA
D: NA
V: TRBV27
J: TRBJ1-1

DNA: TGTGCCAGCAGTTCGGGACAGGGGGAAGATACGCAGTATTTT
CDR3: CASSSGQGEDTQYF
size: many
D: TRBD1
V: TRBV6-5
J: TRBJ2-3

DNA: TGTGCCAGCAGCACCAGATCTACCTGGGCCACTGAAGCTTTCTTT
CDR3: CASSTRSTWATEAFF
size: many
D: NA
V: TRBV7-2
J: TRBJ1-1

DNA: TGTGCCAGCTCACCACTGGAGCAAAACACCATATATTTT
CDR3: CASSPLEQNTIYF
size: many
D: NA
V: TRBV18
J: TRBJ1-3

DNA: TGTGCCAGCAGCTTAGTAGGGAGTAAAGGTCCTGAGCAGTACTTC
CDR3: CASSLVGSKGPEQYF
size: NA
D: NA
V: TRBV7-9
J: TRBJ2-7

DNA: TGTGCCAGCAGCTCTCCGGGTGCAGGGAAAGCCTCTGGGGCCAACGTCCTGACTTTC
CDR3: CASSSPGAGKASGANVLTF
size: few
D: NA
V: TRBV7-9
J: TRBJ2-6

DNA: TGTGCTAGTTTACGGGATGGGGAGACGGATGAGCAGTACTTC
CDR3: CASLRDGETDEQYF
size: many
D: NA
V: TRBV12-5
J: TRBJ2-7

DNA: TGTGCCAGCAGCCCTGTCCGGGTATCCTACGAGCAGTACTTC
CDR3: CASSPVRVSYEQYF
size: many
D: NA
V: TRBV6-1
J: TRBJ2-7

DNA: TGTGCCAGCAGTGAAAGCGGGCAGGGCCGCGGTAAACTGTTTTTT
CDR3: CASSESGQGRGKLFF
size: once
D: NA
V: TRBV2
J: TRBJ1-4

DNA: TGCGCCAGCAGCCAAGATTCGGGTAATTCACCCCTCCACTTT
CDR3: CASSQDSGNSPLHF
size: few
D: NA
V: TRBV4-1
J: TRBJ1-6

DNA: TGTGCCACCAGCACTGGGGTCTCTAACACAGATACGCAGTATTTT
CDR3: CATSTGVSNTDTQYF
size: many
D: NA
V: TRBV15
J: TRBJ2-3

DNA: TGTGCCAGCAGTGAATCAAGGGGTGGGCCCTACGAGCAGTACTTC
CDR3: CASSESRGGPYEQYF
size: many
D: NA
V: TRBV25-1
J: TRBJ2-7

DNA: TGTGCCAGCAGTTCCCCACAGGGATCGGGGGAAAAACTGTTTTTT
CDR3: CASSSPQGSGEKLFF
size: many
D: NA
V: TRBV28
J: TRBJ1-4

DNA: TGTGCCAGCGGGGGGCCTGGGGCCAACGTCCTGACTTTC
CDR3: CASGGPGANVLTF
size: NA
D: NA
V: TRBV28
J: TRBJ2-6

DNA: TGTGCCAGCAGTTTACGCCGGGACTTGAACACTGAAGCTTTCTTT
CDR3: CASSLRRDLNTEAFF
size: many
D: NA
V: TRBV12-3/TRBV12-4
J: TRBJ1-1

DNA: TGTGCCAGCAGTCATACATATTTGAGCTCTGGAAACACCATATATTTT
CDR3: CASSHTYLSSGNTIYF
size: many
D: NA
V: TRBV12-3/TRBV12-4
J: TRBJ1-3

DNA: TGTGCCAGCAGTTTACATCAGGGTGGGGAGGACGAGCAGTACTTC
CDR3: CASSLHQGGEDEQYF
size: few
D: NA
V: TRBV28
J: TRBJ2-7

DNA: TGTGCCAGCAGCACAGACAGAAATGAGCAGTTCTTC
CDR3: CASSTDRNEQFF
size: many
D: NA
V: TRBV6-1
J: TRBJ2-1

DNA: TGTGCCAGCAGCTTGAGCGGGAGGGCCTATGGCGGGGAGCTGTTTTTT
CDR3: CASSLSGRAYGGELFF
size: NA
D: TRBD2
V: TRBV7-2
J: TRBJ2-2

DNA: TGTGCCAGCAGTGAAGGAGGAGAAGAGACCCAGTACTTC
CDR3: CASSEGGEETQYF
size: many
D: NA
V: TRBV28
J: TRBJ2-5

DNA: TGTGCCAGCAGTGAGCCAGGGAGTTGGGCCGGGGAGCTGTTTTTT
CDR3: CASSEPGSWAGELFF
size: few
D: NA
V: TRBV25-1
J: TRBJ2-2

DNA: TGTGCCAGTAGTATAGACGGATTAGCCTACAATGAGCAGTTCTTC
CDR3: CASSIDGLAYNEQFF
size: few
D: NA
V: TRBV19
J: TRBJ2-1

DNA: TGTGCCAGCAGTAACAGACAGGGCAATGGCTACACCTTC
CDR3: CASSNRQGNGYTF
size: many
D: TRBD1
V: TRBV6-5
J: TRBJ1-2

DNA: TGTGCCAGCAGGGAAAGACAGATCATGAACACTGAAGCTTTCTTT
CDR3: CASRERQIMNTEAFF
size: many
D: NA
V: TRBV2
J: TRBJ1-1

DNA: TGCGCCAGTAGTATCGGACTCTCTGGAAACACCATATATTTT
CDR3: CASSIGLSGNTIYF
size: few
D: NA
V: TRBV19
J: TRBJ1-3

DNA: TGTGCCAGCAGTCGCTTCGACTCGGACAGTAAATCATATGGCTACACCTTC
CDR3: CASSRFDSDSKSYGYTF
size: many
D: NA
V: TRBV6-1
J: TRBJ1-2

DNA: TGTGCCAGCTCACCAATGAATCAGGGACAAGAGACCCAGTACTTC
CDR3: CASSPMNQGQETQYF
size: many
D: NA
V: TRBV18
J: TRBJ2-5